Below, 29 T cell receptor beta chains from the same sample are listed, as sequenced in a study of metastatic and nonmetastatic thyroid tumors. Nobody among the patients had been given any treatment before thyroid surgery. TCRdb reanalyzed the PCR reads via MiXCR. The sample has just over 15,000 clones; just under 35% are singletons. Sample: tumor tissue. These receptors were taken from a male donor with papillary thyroid cancer or a benign thyroid nodule (not recorded which). Some clones in this sample may be carry-over from other donors' samples.

This clone was seen only a few times. The chain couples TRBV28 to TRBJ1-2; D remains ambiguous. The germline gives CDR1 MDHEN, CDR2 SYDVKM. V was cut by 4 bases and J by 4 bases, with 10 bases left in between. The CDR3 is 13 residues long. CDR3 residues: CASSSPLFYGYTF. In DNA, the CDR3 is TGTGCCAGCAGTTCCCCTTTATTCTATGGCTACACCTTC.

This clone is labeled as medium-sized. This rearrangement joins TRBV6-1 to TRBJ2-7; D is possibly TRBD1 (6 bases). There are 16 residues in the CDR3. Germline values: CDR1 MNHNS, CDR2 SASEGT. V dropped 2 bases and J dropped 0 bases, with 14 bases sitting between them. As DNA, the CDR3 is TGTGCCAGCAGTGAATTCGGACAGTGGAGCTCCTACGAGCAGTACTTC. Translation gives CASSEFGQWSSYEQYF.

Regarding this clone: Mismatch with germline at one junction end may stem from a read error. The chain links TRBV5-1 to TRBJ2-1; D unclear. CDR1 SGHRS and CDR2 YFSETQ come from the germline V gene. The CDR3 sequence is 17 residues long. The CDR3 DNA sequence: TGCGCCAGCAGCTTGTCTTCGCTGGGGAAATCCTACAATGAGCCGTTCTTC. Encoded protein: CASSLSSLGKSYNEPFF.

This clone was found many times. V gene TRBV9 combines with J gene TRBJ1-1, with D unclear. CDR1 is SGDLS and CDR2 is YYNGEE in the germline V gene. Trimming removed 4 bases at V and 1 base at J, with 14 bases between. The CDR3 runs 15 residues. CDR3 in amino acids: CASSRHDPENTEAFF. In nucleotides, the CDR3 is TGTGCCAGCAGCCGCCACGACCCAGAGAACACTGAAGCTTTCTTT.

The chain employs TRBV6-1 and TRBJ1-5; 9 bases are shared with TRBD1. This CDR3 is 14 amino acids long. With V trimmed by 6 bases and J by 8 bases, 8 bases remained unmatched. CDR1 is MNHNS and CDR2 is SASEGT in the germline V gene. The CDR3 loop reads CASRARDRVKPQHF. Written as DNA, the CDR3 is TGTGCCAGCAGAGCCAGGGACAGGGTGAAGCCCCAGCATTTT.

This clone has a count of ten or more. No conserved phenylalanine or tryptophan is present at the end of the CDR3, so a read error is the likely explanation. The chain combines TRBV15 with TRBJ2-7, with TRBD1 matching 11 bases. The germline V gene has CDR1 LNHNV and CDR2 YYDKDF (reference sequence). The CDR3 sequence is 16 residues long. V lost 1 base to trimming and J lost 1 base; unmatched junction nucleotides: 3. The CDR3 is CATSRGRDRGSYEQYL. In DNA form, the CDR3 reads TGTGCCACCAGCAGAGGACGGGACAGGGGGTCCTACGAGCAGTACCTC.

This clone is labeled as medium-sized. The chain employs TRBV27 and TRBJ1-1; D uncertain. The CDR3 runs 11 residues. Trimming stripped 4 bases from V and 7 bases from J, with 7 bases between. Germline V CDR1 and CDR2: MNHEY, SMNVEV (reference sequence). For the CDR3, the DNA is TGTGCCAGCAGTTCGGTACGTGAAGCTTTCTTT. Translation: CASSSVREAFF.

The J gene is TRBJ1-2, the V gene TRBV30; TRBD1 agrees at 9 bases. The germline gives CDR1 GTSNPN, CDR2 SVGIG (reference sequence). The junction had 9 bases not matched to a gene; V was cut back by 5 bases and J by 8 bases. CDR3 length: 13 residues. The CDR3 loop is CAWASQGAGGYTF. CDR3 DNA sequence: TGTGCCTGGGCATCACAGGGGGCGGGAGGCTACACCTTC.

The V call is TRBV6-1, the J call TRBJ1-1; D is perhaps TRBD1 (5 bases). Trimming stripped 3 bases from V and 6 bases from J, with 11 bases between. The CDR3 has 13 residues. CDR1 and CDR2 from the germline V gene are MNHNS and SASEGT. The chain's CDR3 is CASSDGDAAEAFF. The CDR3 DNA is TGTGCCAGCAGTGACGGGGACGCCGCTGAAGCTTTCTTT.

The rearrangement links TRBV20-1 to TRBJ2-3, with D uncertain. V was clipped by 3 bases and J by 5 bases, with 15 bases between them. The CDR3 extends over 14 amino acids. CDR1 DFQATT and CDR2 SNEGSKA come from the germline V gene (reference sequence). The DNA for the CDR3 is TGCAGTGCTAGTAAGGGCCGAGCTCGAGATACGCAGTATTTT. Protein: CSASKGRARDTQYF.

This chain joins TRBV19 and TRBJ1-1; 8 bases map to TRBD1. V shed 3 bases, J shed 5 bases, and the junction held 8 bases outside the gene matches. CDR1 and CDR2 (germline): LNHDA, SQIVND (reference sequence). This CDR3 contains 15 residues. The CDR3 spells CASSMSGGPNTEAFF. CDR3 DNA: TGTGCCAGTAGTATGTCAGGGGGCCCGAATACTGAAGCTTTCTTT.

With respect to this clone: At one end, the junction sequence differs from germline, possibly due to a read error. The sample carries other DNA sequences with the same CDR3. This chain joins TRBV7-6 and TRBJ2-7; 8 nucleotides agree with TRBD1. CDR1 SGHVS and CDR2 FNYEAQ come from the germline V gene. This CDR3 contains 14 residues. The CDR3 region is CASSLGQGAYEQYF. The CDR3 nucleotides are TGTGCCAGCAGCCTAGGACAGGGCGCCTACGAGCAGTATTTC.

This clone has only a few counts. The rearrangement links TRBV19 to TRBJ1-5; a possible D gene is TRBD1 (5 bases). The CDR3 contains 13 residues. CDR1 and CDR2 from the germline V gene are LNHDA and SQIVND (reference sequence). V gave up 5 bases and J gave up 4 bases, with 9 bases separating them. The CDR3 reads CASSGTENQPQHF. As DNA, the CDR3 is TGTGCCAGTAGTGGGACTGAGAATCAGCCCCAGCATTTT.

With respect to this clone: Since no conserved phenylalanine or tryptophan closes the CDR3, a read error is the likely cause. The chain employs TRBV28 and TRBJ2-3; the D gene is possibly TRBD2 (5 bases). The V end lost 3 bases, the J end lost 2 bases, and 12 bases lay between the germline ends. The germline gives CDR1 MDHEN, CDR2 SYDVKM. This CDR3 spans 15 amino acids. The CDR3: CASSLPTGNTDTQYI. The CDR3 bases are TGTGCCAGCAGTTTGCCTACCGGGAACACAGATACGCAGTATATT.

V gene TRBV9 combines with J gene TRBJ2-1, with 8 bases identical to TRBD2. The CDR3 runs to 14 residues. Germline CDR1 SGDLS, CDR2 YYNGEE. Trimming at V came to 3 bases and at J to 9 bases, leaving 8 bases not matched to a gene. The CDR3 region is CASSAGGPKGEQFF. The CDR3 DNA is TGTGCCAGCAGCGCGGGGGGGCCCAAGGGTGAGCAGTTCTTC.

This clone was counted ten times or more. This sequence joins TRBV19 and TRBJ2-2; 9 bases align to TRBD1. V lost 1 base and J lost 3; bases outside the gene matches: 6. Germline CDR1 LNHDA, CDR2 SQIVND (reference sequence). This CDR3 has 17 amino acids. The CDR3 sequence: CASSIGGQGRYTGELFF. For the CDR3, the DNA is TGTGCCAGTAGTATAGGGGGACAGGGTCGGTACACCGGGGAGCTGTTTTTT.

Within the sample, this clone is medium-sized (0.01 to 0.1%). The chain links TRBV20-1 to TRBJ1-4, with D tentatively TRBD1 (6 bases). Germline V gene data show CDR1 as DFQATT and CDR2 as SNEGSKA (reference sequence). The CDR3 consists of 13 residues. With 5 bases removed from V and 8 bases from J, the gap between germline ends came to 15 bases. CDR3 DNA sequence: TGCAGTGCTCGAGGGGGATCGAGAGAAAAACTGTTTTTT. Residues: CSARGGSREKLFF.

The table lists this clone with many counts. V gene TRBV24-1 combines with J gene TRBJ2-1; perhaps TRBD2 as D (6 bases). Germline-derived CDR1 and CDR2 are KGHDR and SFDVKD. The CDR3 runs 15 residues. V was shortened by 6 bases and J by 6 bases, with 17 bases between the two germline ends. The DNA of the CDR3 is TGTGCCACCAGTCGGAGGGTCGGTAATTTCAATGAGCAGTTCTTC. As protein: CATSRRVGNFNEQFF.

Turning to this clone: Its ends do not fully match the called genes, so a read error is possible. Other DNA sequences in this sample translate to the same CDR3. The chain is built from TRBV7-2 and TRBJ2-7, with a tentative D call TRBD2 (6 bases). CDR3 length: 14 amino acids. Germline values: CDR1 SGHTA, CDR2 FQGNSA. CDR3 sequence (DNA): TGCGCCAGCAGCTTAGCGGCTGGAGAGCGCGAGCAGTACTTC. Protein: CASSLAAGEREQYF.

The V and J genes are TRBV30 and TRBJ1-3; D unclear. Germline values: CDR1 GTSNPN, CDR2 SVGIG (reference sequence). The CDR3 has 15 residues. V was trimmed by 6 bases and J by 1 base, leaving 16 bases between them. The CDR3 DNA is TGTGCCTGTACCCCCGGTGAATTTTCTGGAAACACCATATATTTT. Translated, it gives CACTPGEFSGNTIYF.

The V call is TRBV5-1, the J call TRBJ2-7; D uncertain. Germline lookup yields CDR1 SGHRS and CDR2 YFSETQ. The CDR3 covers 12 residues. The V gene lost 3 bases and the J gene lost 3 bases, with 7 bases spanning the gap. Written as DNA, the CDR3 is TGCGCCAGCAGCTACTACCTCTACGAGCAGTACTTC. It codes for CASSYYLYEQYF.

This clone was observed at least ten times. A much more abundant neighbour one base away suggests this may be a read error. This CDR3 is CAWGVSGALGNTIYF. CDR3 coding DNA: TGTGCCTGGGGTGTTTCGGGGGCGCTCGGAAACACCATATATTTT. V is TRBV30 and J is TRBJ1-3; TRBD1 is a possible D gene (6 bases). CDR1 is GTSNPN and CDR2 is SVGIG in the germline V gene (reference sequence). The CDR3 has 15 residues.

The CDR3 sequence: CSENRGQEDQPQHF. DNA for the CDR3: TGCAGTGAAAATAGGGGGCAGGAGGATCAGCCCCAGCATTTT. The chain employs TRBV20-1 and TRBJ1-5; 7 bases line up with TRBD1. The CDR3 has 14 amino acids. J gave up 5 bases and V 7 bases, and 11 bases lay outside the gene matches. Germline CDR1 reads DFQATT; CDR2 reads SNEGSKA (reference sequence).

This clone counts as medium-sized (0.01 to 0.1%). The chain employs TRBV11-2 and TRBJ2-7; the D is unclear. Trimming stripped 5 bases from V and 5 bases from J, with 16 bases between. CDR1 and CDR2 (germline): SGHAT, FQNNGV. The CDR3 consists of 14 residues. The DNA of the CDR3 is TGTGCCAGCAGCCCCAACGGACCCATGAACGAGCAGTACTTC. The encoded protein is CASSPNGPMNEQYF.

This clone was counted many times. The chain combines TRBV7-6 with TRBJ2-5; maybe TRBD2 (5 bases). The CDR3 is 16 amino acids. Per the germline V gene, CDR1 is SGHVS and CDR2 is FNYEAQ. The V and J ends lost 2 bases and 1 base respectively, with 14 bases between them. The CDR3 here is CASSLWAGGSQETQYF. The CDR3 DNA reads as TGTGCCAGCAGCTTATGGGCGGGTGGGTCCCAAGAGACCCAGTACTTC.

The chain uses TRBV11-2 and TRBJ2-7; 8 bases agree with TRBD2. V lost 4 bases to trimming and J lost 7 bases; unmatched junction nucleotides: 15. The germline CDR1 and CDR2 sequences are SGHAT and FQNNGV. The CDR3 has 16 amino acids. The CDR3, as DNA: TGTGCCAGCAGCTCCCCGGGGGGGCTAGCGGGCGGTGAGCAGTACTTC. It encodes CASSSPGGLAGGEQYF.

The V and J genes are TRBV6-1 and TRBJ1-2, with D unclear. The V gene lost 6 bases and the J gene lost 3 bases, with 8 bases spanning the gap. This CDR3 is built from 12 residues. CDR1 and CDR2 from the germline V gene are MNHNS and SASEGT. The chain's CDR3 is CASRGWDYGYTF. In nucleotides, the CDR3 is TGTGCCAGCAGAGGATGGGACTATGGCTACACCTTC.

This clone occurred a few times. This could be a read error, since a much larger clone is one nucleotide away. This same CDR3 is encoded by further DNA sequences in the sample. The V and J genes are TRBV20-1 and TRBJ2-3, with TRBD2 matching over 12 bases. The CDR3 consists of 15 residues. Germline CDR1 reads DFQATT; CDR2 reads SNEGSKA (reference sequence). The CDR3 DNA reads as TGTAGTGCTCCCGCCCTAGCGGGGGGGCCAAATACGCAGTATTTT. This translates into CSAPALAGGPNTQYF.

This rearrangement joins TRBV5-1 to TRBJ2-7; TRBD2 agrees at 16 bases. This CDR3 region has 17 residues. The trim removed 4 bases at V and 4 bases at J, leaving 8 bases unmatched. Per germline, CDR1 SGHRS and CDR2 YFSETQ. CDR3 sequence: CASSLPGLAGGPYEQYF. In DNA form, the CDR3 reads TGCGCCAGCAGCCTACCGGGACTAGCGGGAGGGCCGTACGAGCAGTACTTC.